Following are 15 T cell receptor beta chains from one sample sequenced in a study of response to subunit inactivated influenza vaccine. TCRdb passed the RT-PCR reads through MiXCR, listing each CDR3 protein once. The repertoire holds about 700,000 distinct CDR3 sequences, with approximately 15% as singletons. Sample: PBMCs from blood, taken 11 to 12 days after vaccination. The receptor source for this set is a man aged 50-59 years who received an inactivated influenza vaccine.

Only a few counts were recorded for this clonotype. The chain links TRBV20-1 to TRBJ2-7; 12 bases agree with TRBD2. This CDR3 has 15 amino acids. V was clipped by 6 bases and J by 4 bases; unmatched bases: 10. Germline V gene sequence: CDR1 DFQATT, CDR2 SNEGSKA (reference sequence). The CDR3 DNA follows: TGCAGTGCCCATAAACCAACTAGCGGGAGGTACGAGCAGTACTTC. It specifies CSAHKPTSGRYEQYF.

This clonotype was counted many times. The chain is built from TRBV7-8 and TRBJ1-1; 9 bases are a match to TRBD1. This CDR3 contains 15 residues. The ends lost 5 bases at V and 5 bases at J; junction bases unmatched: 9. CDR1 and CDR2 from the germline V gene are SGHVS and FQNEAQ. CDR3 protein: CASSNPYRGRTEAFF. The CDR3 DNA is TGTGCCAGCAGCAATCCCTACAGGGGGCGGACTGAAGCTTTCTTT.

The chain couples TRBV6-2 or TRBV6-3 to TRBJ2-1; D may be TRBD2 (6 bases). The V gene's germline CDR1 is MNHEY and CDR2 SVGEGT. V was trimmed by 0 bases and J by 9 bases, leaving 9 bases between them. The CDR3 contains 13 residues. For the CDR3, the DNA is TGTGCCAGCAGTTACTCGGTCGGGGGTGAGCAGTTCTTC. Its translation is CASSYSVGGEQFF.

This clonotype has just a few counts. The chain joins TRBV10-3 to TRBJ2-2; D might be TRBD1 (5 bases). With 2 bases removed from V and 0 bases from J, the gap between germline ends came to 10 bases. From germline, CDR1 is ENHRY and CDR2 SYGVKD. The CDR3 runs to 16 residues. The DNA for the CDR3 is TGTGCCATCAGTGAGAGGGGCCCCGCGAACACCGGGGAGCTGTTTTTT. Amino acid sequence: CAISERGPANTGELFF.

The gene calls are TRBV4-3 and TRBJ1-1; D unclear. V lost 0 bases and J lost 1, with 6 bases in between. This CDR3 has 14 amino acids. Looked up from germline, CDR1 is LGHNA and CDR2 is YSLEER. CDR3: CASSQDLGNTEAFF. In DNA form, the CDR3 reads TGCGCCAGCAGCCAAGATCTCGGGAACACTGAAGCTTTCTTT.

This clonotype was seen more than once but under ten times. This chain connects TRBV4-1 to TRBJ2-1; maybe TRBD2 (5 bases). Germline V gene sequence: CDR1 MGHRA, CDR2 YSYEKL. This CDR3 spans 16 amino acids. Trimming took off 4 bases at V and 3 bases at J, with 16 bases between the two ends. CDR3 DNA: TGCGCCAGCAGCCCGACCCGCGGGCGAGACTACAATGAGCAGTTCTTC. Protein product: CASSPTRGRDYNEQFF.

The rearrangement uses TRBV2 and TRBJ2-4; D uncertain. Germline-derived CDR1 and CDR2 are SNHLY and FYNNEI. Trimming took 8 bases from V and 6 from J, leaving 17 bases between them. This CDR3 spans 14 amino acids. CDR3 bases: TGTGCCAGCGCGCGTTTGGACCCCCCAAACATTCAGTACTTC. This encodes CASARLDPPNIQYF. Filled out from reference TRBV2 and TRBJ2-4, the complete variable domain reads EPEVTQTPSHQVTQMGQEVILRCVPISNHLYFYWYRQILGQKVEFLVSFYNNEISEKSEIFDDQFSVERPDGSNFTLKIRSTKLEDSAMYFCASARLDPPNIQYFGAGTRLSVL.

The chain employs TRBV5-1 and TRBJ1-1; no firm D call. V was cut by 7 bases and J by 5 bases, with 9 bases left in between. CDR1 SGHRS and CDR2 YFSETQ come from the germline V gene. This CDR3 is built from 11 residues. The CDR3 region has the DNA TGCGCCAGCTTTCTGGGGACTGAAGCTTTCTTT. This gives the protein CASFLGTEAFF.

This clonotype showed up many times. The J gene is TRBJ2-5, the V gene TRBV7-2; D is possibly TRBD1 or TRBD2 (7 bases each). Trimming cost V 5 bases and J 7 bases, with 26 bases left between them. The CDR3 length is 17 residues. Germline CDR1 reads SGHTA; CDR2 reads FQGNSA. CDR3 nucleotide sequence: TGTGCCAGCAGCCCCATCAGGGGGGGAAAACTAAAAGGGACCCAGTACTTC. The encoded protein is CASSPIRGGKLKGTQYF.

This rearrangement joins TRBV7-9 to TRBJ2-3; 9 bases are shared with TRBD1. The length of the CDR3 is 14 residues. Per the germline V gene, CDR1 is SEHNR and CDR2 is FQNEAQ (reference sequence). Trimming removed 5 bases from V and 4 bases from J; junction bases left unmatched: 4. CDR3: CASSRDREADTQYF. Written as DNA, the CDR3 is TGTGCCAGCAGCCGGGACAGGGAGGCAGATACGCAGTATTTT.

This clonotype came up many times. This chain joins TRBV12-3 or TRBV12-4 and TRBJ2-7; D perhaps matches TRBD1 (5 bases). V lost 2 bases and J lost 4, with 12 bases in between. The CDR3 has 14 residues. The CDR3: CASSLQTAKYEQYF. In DNA, the CDR3 is TGTGCCAGCAGTTTACAGACAGCGAAATACGAGCAGTACTTC.

This clonotype was counted only a few times. The V and J genes are TRBV20-1 and TRBJ1-2, with D perhaps matching TRBD1 (5 bases). With 3 bases removed from V and 6 bases from J, the gap between germline ends came to 20 bases. The CDR3 loop spans 15 amino acids. Per germline, CDR1 DFQATT and CDR2 SNEGSKA (reference sequence). DNA for the CDR3: TGCAGTGCTAGGGAACAGGCCCCTGGTATGGATGGCTACACCTTC. Protein: CSAREQAPGMDGYTF.

This clonotype turned up a few times. The CDR3 sequence: CASRPLTGNPPEAFF. The CDR3 DNA sequence: TGTGCCAGCAGACCACTAACAGGGAACCCCCCTGAAGCTTTCTTT. The chain uses TRBV6-1 and TRBJ1-1, with D maybe TRBD1 (6 bases). The V end lost 6 bases, the J end lost 6 bases, and 20 bases lay between the germline ends. Germline V gives CDR1 MNHNS, CDR2 SASEGT. There are 15 residues in the CDR3.

The chain has TRBV7-9 and TRBJ2-1; D might be TRBD2 (6 bases). This CDR3 region has 14 residues. Trimming shortened V by 7 bases and J by 5 bases, and 15 bases separated the two germline ends. Germline-derived CDR1 and CDR2 are SEHNR and FQNEAQ (reference sequence). The CDR3, as DNA: TGTGCCAGCACCCTTAGTTCTAGCGACAATGAGCAGTTCTTC. It encodes CASTLSSSDNEQFF. The complete variable domain, with remaining parts taken from reference TRBV7-9 and TRBJ2-1, reads DTGVSQNPRHKITKRGQNVTFRCDPISEHNRLYWYRQTLGQGPEFLTYFQNEAQLEKSRLLSDRFSAERPKGSFSTLEIQRTEQGDSAMYLCASTLSSSDNEQFFGPGTRLTVL.

This clonotype was counted between two and nine times. The V and J genes are TRBV15 and TRBJ2-5, with TRBD1 matching over 7 bases. In germline, CDR1 is LNHNV, CDR2 YYDKDF (reference sequence). V lost 7 bases and J lost 7; bases outside the gene matches: 9. The CDR3 runs to 13 residues. CDR3 sequence (DNA): TGTGCCACCACCCCAGACAGGGAAGGGACCCAGTACTTC. This codes for CATTPDREGTQYF.